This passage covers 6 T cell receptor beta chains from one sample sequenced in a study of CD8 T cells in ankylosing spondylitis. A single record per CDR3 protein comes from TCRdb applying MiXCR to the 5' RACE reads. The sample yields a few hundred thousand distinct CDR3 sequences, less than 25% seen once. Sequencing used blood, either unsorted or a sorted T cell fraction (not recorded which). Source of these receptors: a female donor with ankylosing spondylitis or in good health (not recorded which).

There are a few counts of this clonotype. CDR3 loop: CASSLHQQAYEQYF. CDR3 bases: TGTGCCAGCAGTCTCCACCAGCAAGCCTACGAGCAGTACTTC. V usage is TRBV28 and J usage is TRBJ2-7; D is unresolved. Trimming stripped 5 bases from V and 2 bases from J, with 13 bases between. The CDR3 totals 14 residues. Germline CDR1 and CDR2: MDHEN and SYDVKM.

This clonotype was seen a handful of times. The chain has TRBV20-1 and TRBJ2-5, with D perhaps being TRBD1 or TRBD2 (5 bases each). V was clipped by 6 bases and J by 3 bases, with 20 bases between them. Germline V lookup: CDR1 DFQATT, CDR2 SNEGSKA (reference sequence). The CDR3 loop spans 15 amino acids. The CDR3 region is CSARRQWGTEETQYF. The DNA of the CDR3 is TGCAGTGCCAGAAGACAGTGGGGGACGGAAGAGACCCAGTACTTC.

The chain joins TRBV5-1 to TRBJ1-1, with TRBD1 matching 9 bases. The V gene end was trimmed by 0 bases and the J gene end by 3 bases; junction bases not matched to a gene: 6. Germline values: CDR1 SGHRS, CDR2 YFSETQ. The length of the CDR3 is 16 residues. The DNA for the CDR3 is TGCGCCAGCAGCTTGGTTTTACAGGGGGCGGACACTGAAGCTTTCTTT. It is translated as CASSLVLQGADTEAFF. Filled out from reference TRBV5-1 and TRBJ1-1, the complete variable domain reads KAGVTQTPRYLIKTRGQQVTLSCSPISGHRSVSWYQQTPGQGLQFLFEYFSETQRNKGNFPGRFSGRQFSNSRSEMNVSTLELGDSALYLCASSLVLQGADTEAFFGQGTRLTVV.

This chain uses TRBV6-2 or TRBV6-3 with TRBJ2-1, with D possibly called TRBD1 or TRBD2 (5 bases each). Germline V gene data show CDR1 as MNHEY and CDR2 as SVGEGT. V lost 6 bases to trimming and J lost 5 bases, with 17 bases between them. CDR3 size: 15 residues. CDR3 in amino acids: CASSLAGGWDNEQFF. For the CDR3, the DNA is TGTGCCAGCAGCCTTGCTGGGGGATGGGACAATGAGCAGTTCTTC.

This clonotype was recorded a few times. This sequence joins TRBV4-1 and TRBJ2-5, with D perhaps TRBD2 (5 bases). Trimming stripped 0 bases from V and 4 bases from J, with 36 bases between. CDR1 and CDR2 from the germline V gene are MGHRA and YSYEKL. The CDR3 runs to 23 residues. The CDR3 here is CASSQDGGKAEPLLFPHPETQYF. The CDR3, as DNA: TGCGCCAGCAGCCAAGATGGAGGAAAGGCGGAACCACTGTTATTCCCCCATCCAGAGACCCAGTACTTC.

Here the CDR3 reads CASSSRLAGGTHEQYF. DNA for the CDR3: TGTGCCAGCAGCTCGAGACTAGCGGGAGGGACCCACGAGCAGTACTTC. The chain has TRBV7-2 and TRBJ2-7, with 14 bases identical to TRBD2. Germline trimming cut 4 bases from V and 5 bases from J; bases unmatched to any gene: 7. From germline, CDR1 is SGHTA and CDR2 FQGNSA. There are 16 residues in the CDR3.